Each of the 3 T cell receptor beta chains below was sequenced from the same sample in a study of blood T cells in healthy people across ages. A J-beta primer mix and a sample-barcoded 5' primer were used in a second PCR of roughly 6 to 11 cycles. One entry per CDR3 protein results from TCRdb running MiXCR on the 5' RACE reads. The table records fewer than 1.5 million distinct CDR3 sequences, around two fifths of them present only once. What was sequenced was blood. The receptor source for this set is a woman younger than 30 in good health.

This clonotype was observed a handful of times. The genes are TRBV5-1 and TRBJ1-1; 7 bases agree with TRBD1. In germline, CDR1 is SGHRS, CDR2 YFSETQ. After removal of 0 bases from V and 0 bases from J, the junction contained 8 bases not matched to a gene. This CDR3 has 17 residues. This CDR3 is CASSLAAGQNLNTEAFF. In DNA form, the CDR3 reads TGCGCCAGCAGCTTGGCGGCGGGACAGAATTTGAACACTGAAGCTTTCTTT. The complete variable domain, with remaining parts taken from reference TRBV5-1 and TRBJ1-1, reads KAGVTQTPRYLIKTRGQQVTLSCSPISGHRSVSWYQQTPGQGLQFLFEYFSETQRNKGNFPGRFSGRQFSNSRSEMNVSTLELGDSALYLCASSLAAGQNLNTEAFFGQGTRLTVV.

This clonotype appeared a few times. The chain couples TRBV25-1 to TRBJ1-1; D is unclear. The germline gives CDR1 MGHDK, CDR2 SYGVNS. V was cut by 3 bases and J by 4 bases, with 15 bases left in between. The CDR3 is 15 amino acids. The CDR3 nucleotides are TGTGCCAGCAGTGAGACCGATATTGATGTCACTGAAGCTTTCTTT. Translation: CASSETDIDVTEAFF.

V usage is TRBV28 and J usage is TRBJ1-2; D perhaps matches TRBD1 (5 bases). The CDR3 consists of 14 residues. CDR1 is MDHEN, CDR2 SYDVKM, per germline. V lost 7 bases, J lost 3 bases, and 15 bases lay in between. CDR3 in amino acids: CASTHQGSDYGYTF. Written as DNA, the CDR3 is TGTGCCAGCACACATCAGGGAAGCGACTATGGCTACACCTTC.